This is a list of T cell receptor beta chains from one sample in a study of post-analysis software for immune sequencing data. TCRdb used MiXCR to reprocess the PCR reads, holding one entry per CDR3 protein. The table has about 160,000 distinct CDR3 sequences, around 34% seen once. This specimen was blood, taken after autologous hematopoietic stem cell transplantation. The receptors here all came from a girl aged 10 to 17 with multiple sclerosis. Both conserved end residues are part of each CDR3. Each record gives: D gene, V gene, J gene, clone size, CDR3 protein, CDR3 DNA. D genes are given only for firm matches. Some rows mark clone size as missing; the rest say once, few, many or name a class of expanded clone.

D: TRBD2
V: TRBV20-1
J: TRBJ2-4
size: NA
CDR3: CSAREVSRLAGSMEQYF
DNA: TGCAGTGCTAGAGAAGTTTCGAGACTAGCGGGGTCCATGGAGCAGTACTTC

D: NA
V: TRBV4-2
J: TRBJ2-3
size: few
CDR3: CASSQEVKAPGVSSTDTQYF
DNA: TGTGCCAGCAGCCAAGAGGTGAAAGCGCCGGGGGTTTCTAGCACAGATACGCAGTATTTT

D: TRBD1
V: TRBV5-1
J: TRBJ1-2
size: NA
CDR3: CASSLDLGQLYGYTF
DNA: TGCGCCAGCAGCTTGGATCTGGGACAGCTGTATGGCTACACCTTC

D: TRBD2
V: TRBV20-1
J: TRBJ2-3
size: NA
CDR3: CSANRLAGSTDTQYF
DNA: TGCAGTGCCAACCGACTAGCGGGGTCCACAGATACGCAGTATTTT

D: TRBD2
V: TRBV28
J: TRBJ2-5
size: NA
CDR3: CASGWGAAGGSGETQYF
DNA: TGTGCCAGCGGCTGGGGGGCAGCGGGAGGTAGTGGTGAGACCCAGTACTTC

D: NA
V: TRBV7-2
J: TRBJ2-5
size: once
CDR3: CASSLEVVEQYF
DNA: TGTGCCAGTAGCTTAGAAGTTGTTGAGCAGTACTTC

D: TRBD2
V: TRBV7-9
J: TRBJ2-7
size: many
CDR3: CASSSGGSDFEQYF
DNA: TGTGCCAGCAGCTCCGGGGGGTCGGATTTCGAGCAGTACTTC

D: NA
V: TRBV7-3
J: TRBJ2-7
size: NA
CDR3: CASSSTPNDEQYF
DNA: TGTGCCAGCAGCTCAACCCCCAACGACGAGCAGTACTTC

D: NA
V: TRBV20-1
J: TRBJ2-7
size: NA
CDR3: CSATTNRGWFRRLAYEQYF
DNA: TGCAGTGCTACCACAAACAGGGGGTGGTTCAGGAGACTAGCTTACGAGCAGTACTTC

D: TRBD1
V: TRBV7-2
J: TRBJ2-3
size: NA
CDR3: CASSHPNPIRDRPTDTQYF
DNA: TGTGCCAGCAGCCATCCAAACCCTATACGGGACAGGCCAACAGATACGCAGTATTTT

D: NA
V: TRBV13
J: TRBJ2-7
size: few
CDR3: CASSLVVSSYEQYF
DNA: TGTGCCAGCAGCTTAGTGGTCAGCTCCTACGAGCAGTACTTC

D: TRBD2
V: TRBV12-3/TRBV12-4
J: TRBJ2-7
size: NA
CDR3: CASSLQRGGPYEQYF
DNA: TGTGCCAGCAGTTTACAGCGGGGGGGACCTTACGAGCAGTACTTC

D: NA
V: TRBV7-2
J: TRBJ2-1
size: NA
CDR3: CASSLGGDPEQFF
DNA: TGTGCCAGCAGCTTAGGTGGGGATCCGGAGCAGTTCTTC

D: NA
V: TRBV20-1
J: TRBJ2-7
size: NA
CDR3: CSARGGRRIRESSYEQYF
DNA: TGCAGTGCTCGTGGGGGCAGGAGGATTCGGGAGAGCTCCTACGAGCAGTACTTC

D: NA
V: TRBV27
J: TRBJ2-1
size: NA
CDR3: CASSTRRGGTSWANEQFF
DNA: TGTGCCAGCAGTACCCGACGTGGGGGCACTAGCTGGGCCAATGAGCAGTTCTTC

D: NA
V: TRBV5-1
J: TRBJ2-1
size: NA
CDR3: CASSPAGSSYNEQFF
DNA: TGCGCCAGCAGTCCGGCTGGGAGCTCCTACAATGAGCAGTTCTTC

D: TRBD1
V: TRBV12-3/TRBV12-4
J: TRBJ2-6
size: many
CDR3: CASRPGQHKSGANVLTF
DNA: TGTGCCAGCAGACCGGGACAGCACAAATCTGGGGCCAACGTCCTGACTTTC

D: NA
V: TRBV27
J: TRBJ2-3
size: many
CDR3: CASSPLPGPTTGLQSTDTQYF
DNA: TGTGCCAGCAGTCCCCTCCCGGGACCCACAACAGGGCTCCAGAGCACAGATACGCAGTATTTT

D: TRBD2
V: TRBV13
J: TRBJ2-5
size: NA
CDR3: CASSRGWASGSKTQYF
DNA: TGTGCCAGCAGCCGAGGCTGGGCTAGCGGGAGTAAGACCCAGTACTTC

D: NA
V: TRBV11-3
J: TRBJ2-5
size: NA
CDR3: CASSLVGGAASGDSETQYF
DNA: TGTGCCAGCAGCTTAGTAGGGGGGGCTGCTAGCGGTGACTCAGAGACCCAGTACTTC

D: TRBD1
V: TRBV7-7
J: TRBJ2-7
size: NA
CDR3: CASSPRRDSYNEQYF
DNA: TGTGCTAGCAGCCCTCGACGGGACAGCTACAATGAGCAGTACTTC

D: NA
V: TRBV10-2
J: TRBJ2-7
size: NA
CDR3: CATELAANYEQYF
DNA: TGCGCCACCGAACTAGCAGCGAACTACGAGCAGTACTTC

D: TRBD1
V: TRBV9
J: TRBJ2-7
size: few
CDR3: CASSVGTVSYEQYF
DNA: TGTGCCAGCAGCGTGGGGACAGTCTCCTACGAGCAGTACTTC

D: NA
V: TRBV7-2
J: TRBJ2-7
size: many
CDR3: CASSVSSGALSAYEQYF
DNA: TGTGCCAGCAGCGTTAGCAGTGGCGCCCTTTCCGCCTACGAGCAGTACTTC

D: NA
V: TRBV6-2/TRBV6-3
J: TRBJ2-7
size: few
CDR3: CASSRMVGSYEQYF
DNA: TGTGCCAGCAGTCGGATGGTGGGCTCCTACGAGCAGTACTTC

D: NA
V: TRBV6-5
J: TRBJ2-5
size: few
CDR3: CASSYSVVPQYF
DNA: TGTGCCAGCAGTTATAGCGTTGTGCCCCAGTACTTC

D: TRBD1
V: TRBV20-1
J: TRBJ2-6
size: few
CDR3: CSAWGQQPSGANVLTF
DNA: TGCAGTGCTTGGGGACAGCAACCTTCCGGGGCCAACGTCCTGACTTTC

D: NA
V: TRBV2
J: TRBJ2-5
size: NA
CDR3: CASRAASRVEQYF
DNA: TGTGCCAGCAGGGCGGCTAGCCGGGTTGAGCAGTACTTC

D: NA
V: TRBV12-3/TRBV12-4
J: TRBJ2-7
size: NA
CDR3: CASSEAYYEQYF
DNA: TGTGCCAGCAGTGAGGCTTATTACGAGCAGTACTTC

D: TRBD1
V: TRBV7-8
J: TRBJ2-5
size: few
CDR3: CASSFGDRGEQYF
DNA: TGTGCCAGCAGCTTCGGGGACAGGGGAGAGCAGTACTTC

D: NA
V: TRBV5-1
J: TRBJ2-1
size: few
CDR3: CASSRGGGVGNEQFF
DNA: TGCGCCAGCAGCCGAGGGGGAGGAGTGGGCAATGAGCAGTTCTTC

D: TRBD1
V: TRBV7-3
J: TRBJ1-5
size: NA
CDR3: CASSLTGTGRGGKQPQHF
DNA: TGTGCCAGCAGCTTAACGGGGACAGGGCGGGGAGGTAAACAGCCCCAGCATTTT

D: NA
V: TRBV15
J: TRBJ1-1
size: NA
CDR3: CTTSSRAVNTEAFF
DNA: TGTACCACCAGCTCACGGGCCGTGAACACTGAAGCTTTCTTT

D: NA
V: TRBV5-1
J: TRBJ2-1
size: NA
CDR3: CASSGGARLYNEQFF
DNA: TGCGCCAGCAGCGGCGGAGCCCGTCTTTACAATGAGCAGTTCTTC

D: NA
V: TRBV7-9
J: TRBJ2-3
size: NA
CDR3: CASSTRTSTDTQYF
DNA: TGTGCCAGCAGCACCCGGACCAGCACAGATACGCAGTATTTT

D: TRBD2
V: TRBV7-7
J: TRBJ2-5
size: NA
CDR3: CASSAGLAGETQYF
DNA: TGTGCTAGCAGTGCTGGACTAGCGGGAGAGACCCAGTACTTC

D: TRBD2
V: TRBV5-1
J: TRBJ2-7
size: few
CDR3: CASSFGLAGDSYEQYF
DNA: TGCGCCAGCAGCTTCGGACTAGCGGGAGATTCCTACGAGCAGTACTTC

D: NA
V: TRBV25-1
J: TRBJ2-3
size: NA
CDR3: CASSDRSADTQYF
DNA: TGTGCCAGCAGTGATCGGTCGGCAGATACGCAGTATTTT

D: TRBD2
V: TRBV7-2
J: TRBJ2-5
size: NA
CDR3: CASTRGTSGRETQYF
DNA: TGTGCCAGCACCCGTGGGACTAGCGGGAGAGAGACCCAGTACTTC

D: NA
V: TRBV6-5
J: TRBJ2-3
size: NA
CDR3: CASSYVSSTDTQYF
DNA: TGTGCCAGCAGTTACGTGTCGAGCACAGATACGCAGTATTTT

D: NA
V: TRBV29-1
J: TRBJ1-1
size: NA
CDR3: CSVDLGLAEAFF
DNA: TGCAGCGTTGACTTGGGCTTGGCTGAAGCTTTCTTT

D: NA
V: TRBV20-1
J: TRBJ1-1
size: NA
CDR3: CSAPGPVNTEAFF
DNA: TGCAGTGCTCCCGGCCCAGTGAACACTGAAGCTTTCTTT

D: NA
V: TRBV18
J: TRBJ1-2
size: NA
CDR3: CASSPDAGRLRGYTF
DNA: TGTGCCAGCTCACCAGATGCAGGCAGGTTGAGAGGCTACACCTTC

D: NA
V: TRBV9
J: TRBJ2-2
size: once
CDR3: CASSVGGTVTGGELFF
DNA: TGTGCCAGCAGCGTAGGCGGGACAGTTACCGGCGGGGAGCTGTTTTTT

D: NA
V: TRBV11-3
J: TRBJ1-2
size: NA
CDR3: CASSFRGAATLSYGYTF
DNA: TGTGCCAGCAGCTTTCGAGGGGCGGCGACTCTTAGCTATGGCTACACCTTC

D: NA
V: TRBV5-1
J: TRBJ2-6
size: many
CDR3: CASSLEGAGANVLTF
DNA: TGTGCCAGCAGCTTAGAGGGGGCTGGGGCCAACGTCCTGACTTTC

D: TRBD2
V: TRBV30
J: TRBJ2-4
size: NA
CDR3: CAWSALGLAGGLAKNIQYF
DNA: TGTGCCTGGAGTGCCTTGGGACTAGCGGGAGGACTAGCCAAAAACATTCAGTACTTC

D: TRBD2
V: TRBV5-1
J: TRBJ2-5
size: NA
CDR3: CASSLPSGEETQYF
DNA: TGCGCCAGCAGCTTGCCTAGCGGGGAAGAGACCCAGTACTTC

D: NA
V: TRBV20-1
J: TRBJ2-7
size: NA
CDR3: CSARARGRSSYEQYF
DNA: TGCAGTGCTAGGGCCCGAGGGAGGAGCTCCTACGAGCAGTACTTC

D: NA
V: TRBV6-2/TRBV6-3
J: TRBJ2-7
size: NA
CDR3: CASSYDEGVPYEQYF
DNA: TGTGCCAGCAGTTACGACGAAGGGGTTCCCTACGAGCAGTACTTC

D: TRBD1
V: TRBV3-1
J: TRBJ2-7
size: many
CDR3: CASSQGFRDRGGEQYF
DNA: TGTGCCAGCAGCCAAGGTTTTCGGGACAGGGGTGGGGAGCAGTACTTC

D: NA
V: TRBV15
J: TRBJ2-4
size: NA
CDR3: CATSRWAGGPSNIQYF
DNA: TGTGCCACCAGCAGATGGGCTGGGGGGCCGAGCAACATTCAGTACTTC

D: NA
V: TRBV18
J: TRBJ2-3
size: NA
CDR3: CTSSRRNGNTDTQYF
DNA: TGTACCAGCTCCCGGAGGAACGGCAACACAGATACGCAGTATTTT

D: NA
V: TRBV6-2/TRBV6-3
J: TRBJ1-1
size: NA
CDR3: CASSYKGERMNTEAFF
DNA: TGTGCCAGCAGTTACAAGGGGGAGAGGATGAACACTGAAGCTTTCTTT

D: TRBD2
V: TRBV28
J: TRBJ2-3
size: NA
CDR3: CASTLTSGDITDTQYF
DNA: TGTGCCAGCACCTTGACTAGCGGGGATATCACAGATACGCAGTATTTT